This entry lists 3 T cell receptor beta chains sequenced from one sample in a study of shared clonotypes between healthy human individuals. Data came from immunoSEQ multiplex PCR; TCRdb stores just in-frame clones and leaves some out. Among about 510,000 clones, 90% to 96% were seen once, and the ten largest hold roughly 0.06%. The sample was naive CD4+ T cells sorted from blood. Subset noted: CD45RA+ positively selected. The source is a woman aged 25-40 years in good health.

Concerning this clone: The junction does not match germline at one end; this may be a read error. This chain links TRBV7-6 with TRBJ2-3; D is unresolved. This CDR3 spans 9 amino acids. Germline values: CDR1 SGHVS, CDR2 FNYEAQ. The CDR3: CASSSRLSF. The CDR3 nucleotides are TGTGCCAGCAGCTCACGCCTAAGTTTT.

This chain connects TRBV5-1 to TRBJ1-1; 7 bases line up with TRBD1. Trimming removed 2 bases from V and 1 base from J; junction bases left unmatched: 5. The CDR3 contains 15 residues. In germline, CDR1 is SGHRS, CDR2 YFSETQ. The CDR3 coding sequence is TGCGCCAGCAGCTTCAGGGACAGTCGGAACACTGAAGCTTTCTTT. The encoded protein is CASSFRDSRNTEAFF.

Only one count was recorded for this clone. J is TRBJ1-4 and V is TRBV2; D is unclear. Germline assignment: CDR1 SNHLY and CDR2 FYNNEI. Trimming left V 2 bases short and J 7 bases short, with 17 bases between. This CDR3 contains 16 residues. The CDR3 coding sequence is TGTGCCAGCAGTGAATTGGGGAGGAAAGTGGGTGAAAAACTGTTTTTT. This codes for CASSELGRKVGEKLFF.